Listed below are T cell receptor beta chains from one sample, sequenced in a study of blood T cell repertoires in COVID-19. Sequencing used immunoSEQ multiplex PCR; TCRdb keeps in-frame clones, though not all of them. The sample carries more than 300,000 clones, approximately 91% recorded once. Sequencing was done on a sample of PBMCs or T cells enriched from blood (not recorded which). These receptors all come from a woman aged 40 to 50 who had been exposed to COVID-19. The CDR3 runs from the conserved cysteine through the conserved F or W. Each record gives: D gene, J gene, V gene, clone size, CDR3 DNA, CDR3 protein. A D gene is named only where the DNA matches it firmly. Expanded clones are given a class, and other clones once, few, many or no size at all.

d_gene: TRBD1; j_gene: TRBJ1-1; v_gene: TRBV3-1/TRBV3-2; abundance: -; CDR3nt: TGTGCCAGCAGCCAACTAGGACAGGGGGCTTCTGAAGCTTTCTTT; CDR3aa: CASSQLGQGASEAFF
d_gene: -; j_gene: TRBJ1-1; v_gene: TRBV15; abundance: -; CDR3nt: TGTGCCACCAGCAGAAGGGGGGGACAAGCTTTCTTT; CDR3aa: CATSRRGGQAFF
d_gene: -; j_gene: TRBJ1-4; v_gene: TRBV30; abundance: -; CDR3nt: TGTGCCTGGAGTGTAATGGCAGGGCACTTTAATGAAAAACTGTTTTTT; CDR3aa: CAWSVMAGHFNEKLFF
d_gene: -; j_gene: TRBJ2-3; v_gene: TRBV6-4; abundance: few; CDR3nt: TGTGCCAGCAGTTACAGGGACGAGAGAACAGATACGCAGTATTTT; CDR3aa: CASSYRDERTDTQYF
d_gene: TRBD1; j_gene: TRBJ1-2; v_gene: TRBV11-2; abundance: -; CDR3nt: TGTGCCAGCAGCCTCGACAGGGGAGGGAATGGCTACACCTTC; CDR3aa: CASSLDRGGNGYTF
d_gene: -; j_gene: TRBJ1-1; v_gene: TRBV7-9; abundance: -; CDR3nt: TGTGCCAGCACCATGAACCCGAGAGACAGAAAGAACACTGAAGCTTTCTTT; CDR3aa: CASTMNPRDRKNTEAFF
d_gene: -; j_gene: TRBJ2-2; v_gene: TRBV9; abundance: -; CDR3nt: TGTGCCAGCAGCGGACAGGGACTTCAGTTGGGGGAGCTGTTTTTT; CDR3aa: CASSGQGLQLGELFF
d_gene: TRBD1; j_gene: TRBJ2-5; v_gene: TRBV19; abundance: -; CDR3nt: TGTGCCAGTAGGCTGACAGGGGAAGAGACCCAGTACTTC; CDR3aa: CASRLTGEETQYF
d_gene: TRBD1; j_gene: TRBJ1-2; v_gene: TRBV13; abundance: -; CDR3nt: TGTGCCAGCAGCTTTCAGGGGGCGCGACTTGGCTACACCTTC; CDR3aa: CASSFQGARLGYTF
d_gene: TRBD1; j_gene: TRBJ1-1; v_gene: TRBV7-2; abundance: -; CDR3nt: TGTGCCAGCAGCTTATTTTACACAGGGGGGGCTTTCTTT; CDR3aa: CASSLFYTGGAFF
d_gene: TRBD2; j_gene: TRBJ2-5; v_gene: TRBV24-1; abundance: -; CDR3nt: TGTGCCACCAGTGGGGGGACTAGCGGGAGCCTCATCCAAGAGACCCAGTACTTC; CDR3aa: CATSGGTSGSLIQETQYF
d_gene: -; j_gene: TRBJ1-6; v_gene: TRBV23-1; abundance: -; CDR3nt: TGCGCCAGCAGTCAATCGGAGACAGAAGTACTTTCACCCCTCCACTTT; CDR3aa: CASSQSETEVLSPLHF
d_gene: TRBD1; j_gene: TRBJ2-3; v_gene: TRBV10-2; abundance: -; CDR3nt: TGCGCCAGCACCGAGCTGAGAACAGGGGGCACAGATACGCAGTATTTT; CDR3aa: CASTELRTGGTDTQYF
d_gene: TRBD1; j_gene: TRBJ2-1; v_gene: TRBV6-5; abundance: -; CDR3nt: TGTGCCAGCGGGCCTTTCACAGGGGGTTGGAATGAGCAGTTCTTC; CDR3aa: CASGPFTGGWNEQFF
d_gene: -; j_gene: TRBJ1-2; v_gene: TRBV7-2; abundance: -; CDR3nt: TGTGCCAGCAGCTTATTCCGGTCTGGCAGGGGCACAGAGGGCTACACCTTC; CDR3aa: CASSLFRSGRGTEGYTF
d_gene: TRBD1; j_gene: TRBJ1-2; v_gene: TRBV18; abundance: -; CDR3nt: TGTGCCAGCTCGACAGTAACAGGGGCAGATGGCTACACCTTC; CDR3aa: CASSTVTGADGYTF
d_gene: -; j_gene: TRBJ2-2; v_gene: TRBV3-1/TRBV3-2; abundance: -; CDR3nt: TGTGCCAGCAAGAGGACCGGGGAGCTGTTTTTT; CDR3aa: CASKRTGELFF
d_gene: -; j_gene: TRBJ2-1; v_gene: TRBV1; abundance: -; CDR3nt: TGCACCAGCAGCCAACTTGGTGGGACTAGCTTGGATGAGCAGTTCTTC; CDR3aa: CTSSQLGGTSLDEQFF
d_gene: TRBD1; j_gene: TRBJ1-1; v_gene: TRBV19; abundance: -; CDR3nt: TGTGCCAGTTCATCGGGACAGGGCCTTACTGAAGCTTTCTTT; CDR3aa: CASSSGQGLTEAFF
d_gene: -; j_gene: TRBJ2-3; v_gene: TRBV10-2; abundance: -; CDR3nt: TGCGCCAGCAGTGACTCCGGGACTAGCACAGATACGCAGTATTTT; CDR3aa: CASSDSGTSTDTQYF
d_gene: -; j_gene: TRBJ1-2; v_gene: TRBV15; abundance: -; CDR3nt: TGTGCCACCAGCAGAGATCCAGGCTATGGCTACACCTTC; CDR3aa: CATSRDPGYGYTF
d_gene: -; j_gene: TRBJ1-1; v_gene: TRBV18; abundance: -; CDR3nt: TGTGCCAGCTCACCCCCTACGGGTATAAACACTGAAGCTTTCTTT; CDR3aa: CASSPPTGINTEAFF
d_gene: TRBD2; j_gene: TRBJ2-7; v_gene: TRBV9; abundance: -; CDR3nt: TGTGCCAGCAGCGGACCTAGCGGGAGAAGTCCCTACGAGCAGTACTTC; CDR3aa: CASSGPSGRSPYEQYF
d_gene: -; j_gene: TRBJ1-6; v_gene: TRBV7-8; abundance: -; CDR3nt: TGTGCCAGCAGCTTAGGGTTGGGCAATTCACCCCTCCACTTT; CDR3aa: CASSLGLGNSPLHF
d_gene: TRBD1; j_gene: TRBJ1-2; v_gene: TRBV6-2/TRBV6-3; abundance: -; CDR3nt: TGTGCCAGCAGTTACAGGGGGCGATATGGCTACACCTTC; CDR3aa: CASSYRGRYGYTF
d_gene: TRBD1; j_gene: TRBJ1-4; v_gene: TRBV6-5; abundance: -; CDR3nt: TGTGCCAGCAGTTACGACGGGACAGTGGGACGCGAAAAACTGTTTTTT; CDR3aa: CASSYDGTVGREKLFF
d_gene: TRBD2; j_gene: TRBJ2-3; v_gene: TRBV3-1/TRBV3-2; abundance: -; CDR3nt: TGTGCCAGCAGCGCCGGGACTAGCGGCACAGATACGCAGTATTTT; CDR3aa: CASSAGTSGTDTQYF
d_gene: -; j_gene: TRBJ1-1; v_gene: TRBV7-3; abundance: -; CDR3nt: TGTGCCAGCAGCTTATACCCGAGCACTGAAGCTTTCTTT; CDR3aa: CASSLYPSTEAFF
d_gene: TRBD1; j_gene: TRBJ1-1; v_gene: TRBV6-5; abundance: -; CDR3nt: TGTGCCAGCAGTTACTTTACAGGGGCCATGAACACTGAAGCTTTCTTT; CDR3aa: CASSYFTGAMNTEAFF
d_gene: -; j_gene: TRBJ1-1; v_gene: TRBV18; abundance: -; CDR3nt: TGTGCCAGCTCACCGTCGACAGGAGGAATCACTGAAGCTTTCTTT; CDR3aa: CASSPSTGGITEAFF
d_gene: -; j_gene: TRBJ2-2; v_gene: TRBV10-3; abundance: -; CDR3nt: TGTGCCATCAGTGGGGGGACACACACCGGGGAGCTGTTTTTT; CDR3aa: CAISGGTHTGELFF
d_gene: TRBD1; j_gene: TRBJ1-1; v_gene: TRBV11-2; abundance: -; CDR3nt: TGTGCCAGCAGCCGGTTGGGACAGCTATCTACTGAAGCTTTCTTT; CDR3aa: CASSRLGQLSTEAFF
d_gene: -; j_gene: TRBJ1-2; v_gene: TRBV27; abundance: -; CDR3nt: TGTGCCAGCAGTAGGGTGGGGGGGGCTGGCTACACCTTC; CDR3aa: CASSRVGGAGYTF
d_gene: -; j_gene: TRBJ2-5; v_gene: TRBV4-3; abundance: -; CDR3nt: TGCGCCAGCAGCCAAGATAAGGGGGAGACCCAGTACTTC; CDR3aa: CASSQDKGETQYF
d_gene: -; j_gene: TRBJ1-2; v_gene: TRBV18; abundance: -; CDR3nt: TGTGCCAGCTCACCACAAACAGATCTCTATGGCTACACCTTC; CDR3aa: CASSPQTDLYGYTF
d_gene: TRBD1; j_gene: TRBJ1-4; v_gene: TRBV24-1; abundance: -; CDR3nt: TGTGCCACCAGTGATGGAGGGAAAGGGGGCGTTAATGAAAAACTGTTTTTT; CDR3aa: CATSDGGKGGVNEKLFF
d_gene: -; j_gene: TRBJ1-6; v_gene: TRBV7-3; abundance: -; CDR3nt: TGTGCCAGCAGCTTAACGAGAAATTCACCCCTCCACTTT; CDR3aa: CASSLTRNSPLHF
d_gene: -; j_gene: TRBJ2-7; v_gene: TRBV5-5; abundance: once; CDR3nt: TGTGCCAGCAGCTTGTGGGCCGCCGGAACCTACGAGCAGTACTTC; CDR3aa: CASSLWAAGTYEQYF
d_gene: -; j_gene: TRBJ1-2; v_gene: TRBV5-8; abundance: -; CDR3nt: TGTGCCAGCAGCTTGATCGCCGGAGGGGGCTACACCTTC; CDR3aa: CASSLIAGGGYTF
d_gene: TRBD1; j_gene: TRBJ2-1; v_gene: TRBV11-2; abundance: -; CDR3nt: TGTGCCAGCAGCATAGGGACAGGGCTTTACAATGAGCAGTTCTTC; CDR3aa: CASSIGTGLYNEQFF
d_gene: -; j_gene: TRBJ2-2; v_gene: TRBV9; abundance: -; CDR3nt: TGTGCCAGCAGCCTAGGTTTCGGGGAATGGGCGAACACCGGGGAGCTGTTTTTT; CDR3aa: CASSLGFGEWANTGELFF
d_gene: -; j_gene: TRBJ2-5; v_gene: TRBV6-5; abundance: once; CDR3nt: TGTGCCAGCACCCTAGCGCGGAGGGCGGAGACCCAGTACTTC; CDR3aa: CASTLARRAETQYF
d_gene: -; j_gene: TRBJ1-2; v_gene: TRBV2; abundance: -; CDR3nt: TGTGCCAGCAGTGAGCGGCTAGCTAACTATGGCTACACCTTC; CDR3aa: CASSERLANYGYTF
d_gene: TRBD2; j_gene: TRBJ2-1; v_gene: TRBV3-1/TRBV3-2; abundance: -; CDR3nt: TGTGCCAGCAGCCCCCGGACTAGCGGGGACAGCTCCTACAATGAGCAGTTCTTC; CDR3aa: CASSPRTSGDSSYNEQFF
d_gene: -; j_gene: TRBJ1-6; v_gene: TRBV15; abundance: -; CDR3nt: TGTGCCACCAGCAGACACGAGGATTCACCCCTCCACTTT; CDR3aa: CATSRHEDSPLHF
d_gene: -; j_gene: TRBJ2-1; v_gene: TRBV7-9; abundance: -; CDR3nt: TGTGCCAGCAGCTCGGGGGATTACAATGAGCAGTTCTTC; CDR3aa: CASSSGDYNEQFF
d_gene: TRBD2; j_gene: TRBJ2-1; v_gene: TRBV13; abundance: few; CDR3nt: TGTGCCAGCAGCACATACATAAGGACTAGCGGGAGGACCGGGTACAATGAGCAGTTCTTC; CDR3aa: CASSTYIRTSGRTGYNEQFF
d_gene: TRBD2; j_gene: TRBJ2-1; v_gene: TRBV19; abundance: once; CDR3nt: TGTGCCAGTAGTACGGGACTAGCGGGAGGGAAGGGGTCCTACAATGAGCAGTTCTTC; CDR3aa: CASSTGLAGGKGSYNEQFF
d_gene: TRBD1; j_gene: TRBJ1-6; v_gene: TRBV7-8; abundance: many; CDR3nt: TGTGCCAGCAGCCTAGCGGGGACAGGATCGAGTCCACCCCTCCACTTT; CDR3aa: CASSLAGTGSSPPLHF